This T cell receptor (beta chain) was identified during a study of early T cells in non-severe SARS-CoV-2 infection. In its sample, this clonotype was seen a few times. CDR3 length equals 13 residues. Germline CDR1 reads MDHEN; CDR2 reads SYDVKM. V shed 5 bases, J shed 2 bases, and the junction held 2 bases outside the gene matches. A single record per CDR3 protein comes from TCRdb applying MiXCR to the 5' RACE reads. The table lists tens of thousands of distinct CDR3 sequences, 14% to 15% of them singletons. Specimen: whole blood. The clonotype originates from an adult who was a healthcare worker with PCR-confirmed SARS-CoV-2 infection or an uninfected control (not recorded which). The chain joins TRBV28 to TRBJ2-7; 8 bases fit TRBD1. The DNA of the CDR3 is TGTGCCAGCAGTGACAGGGGTGCCTACGAGCAGTACTTC. Its protein is CASSDRGAYEQYF.